These T cell receptor beta chains were read from a single sample in a study of blood T cells in healthy people across ages. TCRdb fed the 5' RACE reads into MiXCR, producing one record per CDR3 protein. The sample shows around 970,000 distinct CDR3 sequences, just over 50% of them seen only once. The sequenced sample was blood. These receptors were collected from a woman in her fifties or sixties in good health. CDR3s include the opening cysteine and the closing phenylalanine or tryptophan. D genes are given only for firm matches. Some rows have no size entry. The others give once, few or many, or a class for an expanded clone.

V gene	D gene	clone size	J gene	CDR3 protein	CDR3 DNA
TRBV20-1	TRBD2	once	TRBJ2-5	CSARALAGPYNEQYF	TGCAGTGCTAGAGCGCTAGCGGGACCCTACAATGAGCAGTACTTC
TRBV10-3	TRBD1	.	TRBJ1-2	CAISLEGQGSYGYTF	TGTGCCATCAGTTTAGAGGGACAGGGGTCCTATGGCTACACCTTC
TRBV3-1	.	.	TRBJ2-3	CASSHPAGPVGTDTQYF	TGTGCCAGCAGCCATCCTGCGGGGCCCGTTGGCACAGATACGCAGTATTTT
TRBV5-1	TRBD2	.	TRBJ2-2	CASSLEAGANTGELFF	TGCGCCAGCAGCTTGGAGGCGGGAGCGAACACCGGGGAGCTGTTTTTT
TRBV29-1	.	many	TRBJ2-7	CSVVVGAKQYF	TGCAGCGTTGTTGTGGGGGCCAAGCAGTACTTC
TRBV7-8	.	once	TRBJ1-1	CASSAILAEAFF	TGTGCCAGCAGCGCGATCCTAGCTGAAGCTTTCTTT
TRBV18	.	.	TRBJ1-2	CASSPGERPYGYTF	TGCGCCAGCTCACCGGGGGAGAGGCCCTATGGCTACACCTTC
TRBV10-3	TRBD2	.	TRBJ2-1	CATSEPSGRSYNERYF	TGTGCCACCAGTGAGCCTAGCGGGAGATCCTACAATGAGCGGTACTTC
TRBV20-1	.	.	TRBJ2-5	CSATPPRAEETQYF	TGCAGTGCTACGCCCCCTAGGGCCGAAGAGACCCAGTACTTC
TRBV5-6	TRBD1	.	TRBJ1-1	CASSLQSAGGIMNTEAFF	TGTGCCAGCAGCTTGCAATCGGCAGGGGGCATCATGAACACTGAAGCTTTCTTT
TRBV27	.	many	TRBJ2-7	CASSLQGSYEQYF	TGTGCCAGCAGTTTGCAGGGCTCCTACGAGCAGTACTTC
TRBV4-3	TRBD2	.	TRBJ2-1	CASSQDWVRTSGMRNEQFF	TGCGCCAGCAGCCAAGATTGGGTCCGGACTAGCGGGATGCGCAATGAGCAGTTCTTC
TRBV6-2/TRBV6-3	TRBD1	few	TRBJ2-1	CATGDRGSYNEQFF	TGTGCCACCGGGGACAGGGGGTCCTACAATGAGCAGTTCTTC
TRBV28	TRBD1	.	TRBJ1-2	CASNRQGEDYGYTF	TGTGCCAGCAATCGACAGGGGGAGGACTATGGCTACACCTTC
TRBV7-6	TRBD1	.	TRBJ2-1	CASSLTTTAGTAYNEQFF	TGTGCCAGCAGCTTAACCACTACCGCCGGGACAGCCTACAATGAGCAGTTCTTC
TRBV9	TRBD2	.	TRBJ2-1	CASSYGLAGGPAYNEQFF	TGTGCCAGCAGCTATGGACTAGCGGGAGGGCCGGCCTACAATGAGCAGTTCTTC